The T cell receptor beta chain described here comes from a study of T-cell reconstitution after alpha-beta-depleted transplantation in children. Germline V lookup: CDR1 GTSNPN, CDR2 SVGIG (reference sequence). Trimming removed 5 bases at V and 4 bases at J, with 15 bases between. The CDR3 spans 15 residues. A TCRbeta library incorporating unique molecular identifiers was prepared. MiXCR, applied by TCRdb to the PCR reads, yields one record per CDR3 protein. The table lists about 240,000 distinct CDR3 sequences, about 11% of them singletons. Sequences were derived from PBMCs from the stem cell graft donor, sampled from the stem cell graft. The J gene is TRBJ2-6, the V gene TRBV30; D is uncertain. This TCR came from a human donor who donated a stem cell graft to a child with acute lymphoblastic leukemia. CDR3 protein: CAWGKVRAGANVLTF. Written as DNA, the CDR3 is TGTGCCTGGGGGAAGGTCCGGGCGGGGGCCAACGTCCTGACTTTC.